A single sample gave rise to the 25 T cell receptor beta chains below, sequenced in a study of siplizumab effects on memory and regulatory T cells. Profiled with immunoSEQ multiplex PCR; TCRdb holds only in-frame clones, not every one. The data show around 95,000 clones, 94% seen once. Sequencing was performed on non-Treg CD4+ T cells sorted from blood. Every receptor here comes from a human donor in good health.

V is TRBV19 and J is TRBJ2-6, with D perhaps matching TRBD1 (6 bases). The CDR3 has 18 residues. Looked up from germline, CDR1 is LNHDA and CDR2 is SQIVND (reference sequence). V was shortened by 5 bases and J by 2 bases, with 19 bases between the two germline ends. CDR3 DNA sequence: TGTGCCAGTAGTCCCGCACCAACAGGGACCACTGGGGCCAACGTCCTGACTTTC. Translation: CASSPAPTGTTGANVLTF.

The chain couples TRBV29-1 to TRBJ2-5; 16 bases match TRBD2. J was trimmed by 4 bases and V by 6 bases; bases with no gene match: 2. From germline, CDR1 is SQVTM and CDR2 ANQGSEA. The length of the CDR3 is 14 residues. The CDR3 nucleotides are TGCAGCGTGGGACTAGCGGGAGGGAGAGAGACCCAGTACTTC. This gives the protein CSVGLAGGRETQYF.

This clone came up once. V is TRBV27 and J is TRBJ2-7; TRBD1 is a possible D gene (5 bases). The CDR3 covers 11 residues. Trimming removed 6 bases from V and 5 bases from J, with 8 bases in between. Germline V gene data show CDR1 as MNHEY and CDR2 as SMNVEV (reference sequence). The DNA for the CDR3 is TGTGCCAGCAGCAGGGCCCACGAGCAGTACTTC. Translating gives CASSRAHEQYF.

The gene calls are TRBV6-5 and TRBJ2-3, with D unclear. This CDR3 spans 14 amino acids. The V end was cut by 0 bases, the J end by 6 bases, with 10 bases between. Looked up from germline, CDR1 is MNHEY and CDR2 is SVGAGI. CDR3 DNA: TGTGCCAGCAGTTACTCGATGAGTCGGGATACGCAGTATTTT. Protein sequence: CASSYSMSRDTQYF.

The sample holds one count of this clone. The CDR3 loop reads CASSFGTGVNQPQHF. CDR3 in DNA: TGTGCCAGCAGCTTCGGGACAGGGGTTAATCAGCCCCAGCATTTT. The V and J genes are TRBV7-9 and TRBJ1-5; TRBD1 matches at 10 bases. The CDR3 consists of 15 residues. Per the germline V gene, CDR1 is SEHNR and CDR2 is FQNEAQ (reference sequence). Losses at the gene ends were 3 bases for V and 4 bases for J; bases not matched to a gene: 3.

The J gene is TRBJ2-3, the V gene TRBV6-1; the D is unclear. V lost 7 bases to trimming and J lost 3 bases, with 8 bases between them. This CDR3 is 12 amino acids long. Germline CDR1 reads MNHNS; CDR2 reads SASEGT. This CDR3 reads CASTLETDTQYF. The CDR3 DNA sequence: TGTGCCAGCACCCTAGAAACAGATACGCAGTATTTT.

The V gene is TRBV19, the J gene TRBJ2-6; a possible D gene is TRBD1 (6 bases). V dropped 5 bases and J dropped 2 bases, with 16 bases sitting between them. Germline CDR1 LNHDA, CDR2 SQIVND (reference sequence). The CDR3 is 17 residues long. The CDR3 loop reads CASSHPSRTAGANVLTF. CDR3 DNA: TGTGCCAGTAGTCACCCATCACGGACAGCTGGGGCCAACGTCCTGACTTTC.

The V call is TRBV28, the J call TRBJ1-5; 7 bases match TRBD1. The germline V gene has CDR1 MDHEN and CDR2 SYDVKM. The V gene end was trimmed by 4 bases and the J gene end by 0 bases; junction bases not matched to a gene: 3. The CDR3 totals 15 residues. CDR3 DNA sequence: TGTGCCAGCAGTTCCGGACAGGTTAGCAATCAGCCCCAGCATTTT. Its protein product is CASSSGQVSNQPQHF.

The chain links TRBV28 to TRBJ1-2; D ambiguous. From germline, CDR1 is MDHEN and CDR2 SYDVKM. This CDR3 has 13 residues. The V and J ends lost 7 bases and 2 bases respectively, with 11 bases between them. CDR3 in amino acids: CASTLYPNYGYTF. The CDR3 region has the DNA TGTGCCAGCACCCTTTACCCGAACTATGGCTACACCTTC.

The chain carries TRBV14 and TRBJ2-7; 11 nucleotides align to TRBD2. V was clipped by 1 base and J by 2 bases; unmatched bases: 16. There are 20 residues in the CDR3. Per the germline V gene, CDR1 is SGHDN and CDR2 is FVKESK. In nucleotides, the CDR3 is TGTGCCAGCAGCCAAGTCTCCCGTAGGGGCGCTAGCGGGGGGCCCTACGAGCAGTACTTC. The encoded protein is CASSQVSRRGASGGPYEQYF. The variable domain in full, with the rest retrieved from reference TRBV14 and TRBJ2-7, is EAGVTQFPSHSVIEKGQTVTLRCDPISGHDNLYWYRRVMGKEIKFLLHFVKESKQDESGMPNNRFLAERTGGTYSTLKVQPAELEDSGVYFCASSQVSRRGASGGPYEQYFGPGTRLTVT.

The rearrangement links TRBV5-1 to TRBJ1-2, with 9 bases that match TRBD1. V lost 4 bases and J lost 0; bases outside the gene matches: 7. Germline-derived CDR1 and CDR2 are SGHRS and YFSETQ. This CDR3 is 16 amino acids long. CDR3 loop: CASSQDRGSANYGYTF. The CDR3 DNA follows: TGCGCCAGCAGCCAGGACAGGGGTTCCGCTAACTATGGCTACACCTTC.

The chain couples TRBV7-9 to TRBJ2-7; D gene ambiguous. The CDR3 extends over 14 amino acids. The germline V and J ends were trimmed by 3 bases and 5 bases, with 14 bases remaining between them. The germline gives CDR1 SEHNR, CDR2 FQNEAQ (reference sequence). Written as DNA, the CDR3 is TGTGCCAGCAGCTTTTTTCCAAATTCCCACGAGCAGTACTTC. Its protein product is CASSFFPNSHEQYF.

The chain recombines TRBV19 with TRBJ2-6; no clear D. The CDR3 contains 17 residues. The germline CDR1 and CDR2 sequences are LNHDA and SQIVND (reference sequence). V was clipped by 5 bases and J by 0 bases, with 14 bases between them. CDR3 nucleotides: TGTGCCAGTAGTCTTACATCTAGTCACTCTGGGGCCAACGTCCTGACTTTC. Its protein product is CASSLTSSHSGANVLTF. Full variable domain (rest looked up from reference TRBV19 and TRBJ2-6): DGGITQSPKYLFRKEGQNVTLSCEQNLNHDAMYWYRQDPGQGLRLIYYSQIVNDFQKGDIAEGYSVSREKKESFPLTVTSAQKNPTAFYLCASSLTSSHSGANVLTFGAGSRLTVL.

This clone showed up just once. The CDR3: CASTLDFSYNSPLHF. CDR3 DNA sequence: TGTGCCAGCACCCTGGATTTCTCCTATAATTCACCCCTCCACTTT. The chain carries TRBV27 and TRBJ1-6; the D is unclear. CDR1 is MNHEY and CDR2 is SMNVEV in the germline V gene (reference sequence). The CDR3 is 15 residues long. The V and J ends lost 7 bases and 0 bases respectively, with 10 bases between them.

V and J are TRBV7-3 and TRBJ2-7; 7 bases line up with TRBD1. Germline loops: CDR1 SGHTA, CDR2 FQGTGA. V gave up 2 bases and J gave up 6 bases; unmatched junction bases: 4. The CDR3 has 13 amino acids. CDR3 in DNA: TGTGCCAGCAGCTTAGTTACAGGGGTCGAGCAGTACTTC. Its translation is CASSLVTGVEQYF.

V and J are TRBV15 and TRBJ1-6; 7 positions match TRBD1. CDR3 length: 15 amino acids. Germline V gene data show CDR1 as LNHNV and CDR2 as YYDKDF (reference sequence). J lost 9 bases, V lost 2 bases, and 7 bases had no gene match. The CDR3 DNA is TGTGCCACCAGCAGACGCCCAGGGGGTGGTTCACCCCTCCACTTT. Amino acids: CATSRRPGGGSPLHF.

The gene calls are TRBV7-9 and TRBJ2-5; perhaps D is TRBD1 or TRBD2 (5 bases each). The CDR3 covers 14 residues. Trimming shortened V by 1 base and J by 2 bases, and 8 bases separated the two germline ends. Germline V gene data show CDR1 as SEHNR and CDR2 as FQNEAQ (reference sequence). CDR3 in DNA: TGTGCCAGCAGCTTAGGTGGGGGTCAAGAGACCCAGTACTTC. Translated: CASSLGGGQETQYF.

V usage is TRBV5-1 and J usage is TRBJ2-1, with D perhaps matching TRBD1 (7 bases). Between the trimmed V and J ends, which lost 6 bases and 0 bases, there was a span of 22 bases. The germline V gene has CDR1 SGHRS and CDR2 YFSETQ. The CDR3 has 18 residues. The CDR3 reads CASNRGGDSLSSYNEQFF. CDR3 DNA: TGCGCCAGCAACAGGGGTGGGGACTCGCTAAGCTCCTACAATGAGCAGTTCTTC. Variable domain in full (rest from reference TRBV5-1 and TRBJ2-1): KAGVTQTPRYLIKTRGQQVTLSCSPISGHRSVSWYQQTPGQGLQFLFEYFSETQRNKGNFPGRFSGRQFSNSRSEMNVSTLELGDSALYLCASNRGGDSLSSYNEQFFGPGTRLTVL.

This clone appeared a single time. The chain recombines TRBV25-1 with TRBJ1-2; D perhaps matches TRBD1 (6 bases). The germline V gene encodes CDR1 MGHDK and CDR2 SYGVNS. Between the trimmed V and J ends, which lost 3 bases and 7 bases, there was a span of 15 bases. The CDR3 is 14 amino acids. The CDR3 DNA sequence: TGTGCCAGCAGTGACAACCTGGGGGCGGGTGGCTACACCTTC. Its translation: CASSDNLGAGGYTF.

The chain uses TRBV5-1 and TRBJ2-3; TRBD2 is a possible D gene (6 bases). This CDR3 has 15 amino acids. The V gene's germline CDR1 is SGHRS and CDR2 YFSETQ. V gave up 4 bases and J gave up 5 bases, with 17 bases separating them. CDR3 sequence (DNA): TGCGCCAGCAGCCCTCTTTGGGAGGAGCAAGATACGCAGTATTTT. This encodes CASSPLWEEQDTQYF.

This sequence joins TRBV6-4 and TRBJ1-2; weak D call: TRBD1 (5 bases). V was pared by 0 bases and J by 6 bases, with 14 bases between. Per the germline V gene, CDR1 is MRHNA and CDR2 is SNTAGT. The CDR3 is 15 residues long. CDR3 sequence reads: CASSDSPGPRHGYTF. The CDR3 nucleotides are TGTGCCAGCAGTGACTCGCCAGGGCCCCGTCATGGCTACACCTTC.

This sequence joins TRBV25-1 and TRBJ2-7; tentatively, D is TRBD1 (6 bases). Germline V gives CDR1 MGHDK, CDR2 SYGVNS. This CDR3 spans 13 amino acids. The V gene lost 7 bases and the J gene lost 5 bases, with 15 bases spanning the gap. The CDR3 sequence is CASTTGSRDEQYF. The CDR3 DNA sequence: TGTGCCAGCACCACAGGGAGTCGCGACGAGCAGTACTTC.

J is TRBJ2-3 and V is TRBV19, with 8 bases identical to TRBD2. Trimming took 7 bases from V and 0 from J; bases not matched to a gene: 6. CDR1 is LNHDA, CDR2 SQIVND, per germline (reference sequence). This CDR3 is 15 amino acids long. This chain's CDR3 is CASTPGGGSTDTQYF. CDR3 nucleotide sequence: TGTGCCAGTACCCCGGGAGGGGGAAGCACAGATACGCAGTATTTT.

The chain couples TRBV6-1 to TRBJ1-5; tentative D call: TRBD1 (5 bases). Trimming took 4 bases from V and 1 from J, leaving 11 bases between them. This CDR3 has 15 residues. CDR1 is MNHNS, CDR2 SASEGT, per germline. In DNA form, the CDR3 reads TGTGCCAGCAGTGGCTCTCGGGGGAGCAATCAGCCCCAGCATTTT. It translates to CASSGSRGSNQPQHF.

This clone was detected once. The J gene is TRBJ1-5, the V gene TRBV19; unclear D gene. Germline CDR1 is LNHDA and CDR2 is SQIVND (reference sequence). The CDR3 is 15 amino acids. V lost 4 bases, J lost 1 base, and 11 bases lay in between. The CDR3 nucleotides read TGTGCCAGTAGTAGACCACGAGGGAGCAATCAGCCCCAGCATTTT. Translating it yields CASSRPRGSNQPQHF.